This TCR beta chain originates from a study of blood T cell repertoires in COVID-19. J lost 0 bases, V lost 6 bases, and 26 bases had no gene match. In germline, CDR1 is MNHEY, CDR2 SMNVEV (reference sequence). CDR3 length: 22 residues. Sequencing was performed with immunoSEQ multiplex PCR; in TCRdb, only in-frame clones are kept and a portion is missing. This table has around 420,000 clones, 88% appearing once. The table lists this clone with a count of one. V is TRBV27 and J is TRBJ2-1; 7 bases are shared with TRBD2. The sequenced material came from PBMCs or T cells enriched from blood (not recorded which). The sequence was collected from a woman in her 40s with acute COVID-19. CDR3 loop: CASRARQDGLVKVLYSYNEQFF. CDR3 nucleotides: TGTGCCAGCAGGGCCCGGCAGGATGGACTAGTTAAAGTCCTCTACTCCTACAATGAGCAGTTCTTC.